What follows describes a single T cell receptor (beta chain). Its antigen remains unknown. This sample was included in a study of cytomegalovirus exposure and HLA in healthy donors. This CDR3 has 17 amino acids. The ends lost 4 bases at V and 6 bases at J; junction bases unmatched: 11. Per germline, CDR1 SGHNT and CDR2 YENEEA. Broader study findings: In vitro testing confirmed a few CMV-associated chains as specific for CMV antigens. Most sequenced TCRs were rare (though some public TCRs occurred in many donors).

The data were produced by immunoSEQ multiplex PCR, yet TCRdb's version contains in-frame clones alone and is incomplete. The sample comprises tens of thousands of clones, about 91% of which are singletons, and 1.3% rests with the top ten. The donors formed part of the approximately 120-subject validation cohort, distinct from the roughly 700-subject first cohort. The specimen sequenced was PBMCs. The chain links TRBV11-3 to TRBJ2-3; TRBD2 matches at 12 bases. The receptor was derived from a young woman in good health and CMV-seronegative. The CDR3 spells CASSSRTSGALEDTQYF. In nucleotides, the CDR3 is TGTGCCAGCAGCTCTCGGACTAGCGGGGCCCTGGAGGATACGCAGTATTTT.